This T cell receptor beta chain was identified in a study of CD8+ T cells in alopecia areata. Study information: Each of the treated patients was given oral tofacitinib, 5 to 10 mg twice daily, for moderate-to-severe alopecia areata.

Regarding treatment: oral pan-JAK inhibitor, 5-10 mg twice daily. Extraction and reverse transcription of RNA yielded cDNA as the sequencing template. Method: immunoSEQ multiplex PCR; TCRdb's copy keeps in-frame clones and lacks some. The repertoire holds more than 100,000 clones, with about nine tenths as singletons. A word on this clone: Its target is not known.

CDR3 length: 13 residues. From germline, CDR1 is MGHRA and CDR2 YSYEKL. V was trimmed by 1 base and J by 4 bases, leaving 6 bases between them. The study, taken as a whole, reports: In blood and scalp, many expanded lesional clones persisted during tofacitinib.

This TCR was recovered from a human donor with alopecia areata. The V gene is TRBV4-1, the J gene TRBJ2-3; D is uncertain. Specimen: CD8+ T cells sorted from blood, collected at approximately week 30, from a patient treated with tofacitinib. The CDR3 sequence: CASSQVGPDTQYF. CDR3 nucleotide sequence: TGCGCCAGCAGCCAAGTCGGACCAGATACGCAGTATTTT.